The next 20 T cell receptor beta chains were all read from a single sample in a study of blood T cell repertoires in COVID-19. Clones were sequenced by immunoSEQ multiplex PCR, and TCRdb holds only the in-frame ones, with some missing. The sample records roughly 360,000 clones, about 87% being singletons. Sequences were obtained from PBMCs or T cells enriched from blood (not recorded which). All receptors come from a man aged 25-40 years who had recovered from COVID-19.

V gene TRBV4-1 combines with J gene TRBJ2-7; a weak D match, TRBD2 (7 bases). CDR1 and CDR2 from the germline V gene are MGHRA and YSYEKL. Trimming left V 3 bases short and J 7 bases short, with 22 bases between. The CDR3 consists of 16 residues. The CDR3 sequence is CASSHLQGGGGEEQYF. The DNA for the CDR3 is TGCGCCAGCAGCCACTTACAGGGCGGGGGTGGGGAAGAGCAGTACTTC.

The chain has TRBV5-1 and TRBJ1-2; D is unclear. CDR1 SGHRS and CDR2 YFSETQ come from the germline V gene. CDR3 length: 15 amino acids. Trimming removed 4 bases at V and 2 bases at J, with 15 bases between. CDR3 in amino acids: CASSQAGSLNYGYTF. In DNA, the CDR3 is TGCGCCAGCAGCCAGGCTGGCAGTTTAAACTATGGCTACACCTTC.

This sequence joins TRBV5-1 and TRBJ2-3; the D is unclear. The CDR3 sequence is 12 residues long. CDR1 and CDR2 from the germline V gene are SGHRS and YFSETQ. V lost 4 bases and J lost 2, with 5 bases in between. The CDR3 DNA sequence: TGCGCCAGCAGCCAGAACACAGATACGCAGTATTTT. It encodes CASSQNTDTQYF.

J is TRBJ1-4 and V is TRBV7-8, with D possibly matching TRBD1 (5 bases). Germline CDR1 and CDR2: SGHVS and FQNEAQ. The CDR3 contains 12 residues. Trimming stripped 5 bases from V and 8 bases from J, with 9 bases between. The CDR3 DNA is TGTGCCAGCAGCCGGTCAGGGGAAAAACTGTTTTTT. Translation gives CASSRSGEKLFF.

The chain couples TRBV5-1 to TRBJ1-2; no clear D gene. Germline V gives CDR1 SGHRS, CDR2 YFSETQ. The CDR3 extends over 11 amino acids. V lost 3 bases to trimming and J lost 8 bases, with 8 bases between them. The CDR3 DNA is TGCGCCAGCAGCTCGGGGAGCGGCTACACCTTC. Protein sequence: CASSSGSGYTF.

The V gene is TRBV25-1, the J gene TRBJ2-1, with 7 bases aligning to TRBD2. V lost 8 bases to trimming and J lost 10 bases; unmatched junction nucleotides: 2. This CDR3 comprises 10 residues. The germline CDR1 and CDR2 sequences are MGHDK and SYGVNS. CDR3 sequence: CASELAEQFF. CDR3 coding DNA: TGTGCCAGCGAACTAGCGGAGCAGTTCTTC.

V usage is TRBV7-2 and J usage is TRBJ2-7, with a tentative D call TRBD2 (5 bases). Germline V gives CDR1 SGHTA, CDR2 FQGNSA. The length of the CDR3 is 15 residues. Trimming took off 2 bases at V and 0 bases at J, with 11 bases between the two ends. CDR3 amino acids: CASSLIRGSSYEQYF. In DNA, the CDR3 is TGTGCCAGCAGCTTAATCCGGGGAAGCTCCTACGAGCAGTACTTC.

The chain joins TRBV5-1 to TRBJ1-4, with TRBD1 matching 8 bases. CDR1 is SGHRS and CDR2 is YFSETQ in the germline V gene. This CDR3 has 13 amino acids. Trimming cost V 4 bases and J 8 bases; bases outside gene matches: 4. As DNA, the CDR3 is TGCGCCAGCAGCACCGGACAGGGAGAAAAACTGTTTTTT. Residues: CASSTGQGEKLFF.

The chain has TRBV18 and TRBJ2-7; a weak D match, TRBD1 (5 bases). V lost 3 bases to trimming and J lost 0 bases, with 9 bases between them. This CDR3 has 14 residues. In germline, CDR1 is KGHSH, CDR2 LQKENI. The CDR3 sequence: CASSPSTDSYEQYF. The CDR3 nucleotides are TGTGCCAGCTCACCTTCGACAGACTCCTACGAGCAGTACTTC.

This clone was recorded a few times. V gene TRBV5-5 combines with J gene TRBJ1-4, with 7 bases identical to TRBD1. Trimming cost V 2 bases and J 13 bases; bases outside gene matches: 5. This CDR3 has 12 residues. Per germline, CDR1 SGHKS and CDR2 YYEKEE (reference sequence). In DNA form, the CDR3 reads TGTGCCAGCAGCTTTACAGGGGCGCTACTGTTTTTT. Amino acids: CASSFTGALLFF.

The V call is TRBV27, the J call TRBJ1-6, with D unclear. CDR1 is MNHEY, CDR2 SMNVEV, per germline (reference sequence). V gave up 0 bases and J gave up 0 bases, with 6 bases separating them. This CDR3 spans 16 amino acids. The CDR3 region is CASSLSRGSYNSPLHF. The CDR3 DNA reads TGTGCCAGCAGTTTATCCCGGGGCTCCTATAATTCACCCCTCCACTTT.

The chain links TRBV14 to TRBJ1-2, with D hard to call. Germline CDR1 and CDR2: SGHDN and FVKESK. The CDR3 runs 13 residues. V was cut by 2 bases and J by 8 bases, with 12 bases left in between. The chain's CDR3 is CASSQRTSGGYTF. The DNA for the CDR3 is TGTGCCAGCAGCCAACGAACTTCGGGGGGCTACACCTTC.

This sequence joins TRBV6-2 or TRBV6-3 and TRBJ1-2, with a weak D call TRBD1 (6 bases). The CDR3 spans 15 residues. Trimming took off 1 base at V and 5 bases at J, with 14 bases between the two ends. CDR1 MNHEY and CDR2 SVGEGT come from the germline V gene. The CDR3, as DNA: TGTGCCAGCAGTTACTTCGACAGGAGTGCTTATGGCTACACCTTC. This gives the protein CASSYFDRSAYGYTF.

The V and J genes are TRBV14 and TRBJ2-7, with a tentative D call TRBD1 (5 bases). V lost 5 bases to trimming and J lost 5 bases, with 19 bases between them. CDR1 is SGHDN and CDR2 is FVKESK in the germline V gene. There are 15 residues in the CDR3. CDR3 bases: TGTGCCAGCAGCTATTGGGGCGGTAGAATCCACGAGCAGTACTTC. Translated, it gives CASSYWGGRIHEQYF. Full variable domain (missing parts from reference TRBV14 and TRBJ2-7): EAGVTQFPSHSVIEKGQTVTLRCDPISGHDNLYWYRRVMGKEIKFLLHFVKESKQDESGMPNNRFLAERTGGTYSTLKVQPAELEDSGVYFCASSYWGGRIHEQYFGPGTRLTVT.

The rearrangement links TRBV9 to TRBJ2-1, with D possibly TRBD2 on 5 matching bases. V lost 2 bases and J lost 8, with 14 bases in between. The CDR3 runs to 14 residues. Germline loops: CDR1 SGDLS, CDR2 YYNGEE. CDR3 protein: CASSVHGEGDEQFF. In nucleotides, the CDR3 is TGTGCCAGCAGCGTCCACGGGGAAGGTGATGAGCAGTTCTTC.

The chain uses TRBV5-5 and TRBJ1-1; D gene uncertain. Between the trimmed V and J ends, which lost 3 bases and 1 base, there was a span of 16 bases. Looked up from germline, CDR1 is SGHKS and CDR2 is YYEKEE (reference sequence). This CDR3 region has 16 residues. The CDR3 region is CASSSLVIRENTEAFF. The CDR3 DNA reads TGTGCCAGCAGCTCCTTGGTAATTCGGGAGAACACTGAAGCTTTCTTT.

The chain couples TRBV15 to TRBJ2-2; 9 bases fit TRBD1. The CDR3 spans 17 residues. V lost 0 bases, J lost 6 bases, and 8 bases stayed unmatched. Germline-derived CDR1 and CDR2 are LNHNV and YYDKDF (reference sequence). The CDR3 bases are TGTGCCACCAGCAGAGATTTAGGGACAGGGCTCTCCGGGGAGCTGTTTTTT. Translation gives CATSRDLGTGLSGELFF.

This clone was seen only once. The rearrangement uses TRBV5-1 and TRBJ2-2; 8 bases match TRBD1. Germline assignment: CDR1 SGHRS and CDR2 YFSETQ. V gave up 1 base and J gave up 4 bases; unmatched junction bases: 6. There are 16 residues in the CDR3. As DNA, the CDR3 is TGCGCCAGCAGCTTGAATACAGGGGGTGGCACCGGGGAGCTGTTTTTT. It codes for CASSLNTGGGTGELFF. Using reference TRBV5-1 and TRBJ2-2 for the parts outside the CDR3, the full variable domain is KAGVTQTPRYLIKTRGQQVTLSCSPISGHRSVSWYQQTPGQGLQFLFEYFSETQRNKGNFPGRFSGRQFSNSRSEMNVSTLELGDSALYLCASSLNTGGGTGELFFGEGSRLTVL.

The gene calls are TRBV5-1 and TRBJ1-3, with D possibly matching TRBD1 (6 bases). The CDR3 has 14 amino acids. Germline CDR1 reads SGHRS; CDR2 reads YFSETQ. Trimming left V 0 bases short and J 4 bases short, with 8 bases between. The CDR3 loop is CASSLEGGGNTIYF. CDR3 DNA: TGCGCCAGCAGCTTGGAAGGGGGAGGAAACACCATATATTTT. Based on the CDR3 plus reference TRBV5-1 and TRBJ1-3, the full variable domain is KAGVTQTPRYLIKTRGQQVTLSCSPISGHRSVSWYQQTPGQGLQFLFEYFSETQRNKGNFPGRFSGRQFSNSRSEMNVSTLELGDSALYLCASSLEGGGNTIYFGEGSWLTVV.

This clone was seen a single time. The chain carries TRBV11-3 and TRBJ1-2; D is possibly TRBD1 (6 bases). Trimming left V 1 base short and J 3 bases short, with 9 bases between. The CDR3 contains 14 residues. Germline CDR1 is SGHNT and CDR2 is YENEEA. The CDR3 DNA sequence: TGTGCCAGCAGCTTAGGGGGGCGGTACTATGGCTACACCTTC. Residues: CASSLGGRYYGYTF. Full variable domain (rest looked up from reference TRBV11-3 and TRBJ1-2): EAGVVQSPRYKIIEKKQPVAFWCNPISGHNTLYWYLQNLGQGPELLIRYENEEAVDDSQLPKDRFSAERLKGVDSTLKIQPAELGDSAVYLCASSLGGRYYGYTFGSGTRLTVV.